This T cell receptor beta chain originates from a study of shared clonotypes between healthy human individuals. The assay ran at deep level. As originally analysed: As immunoSEQ supplied junction-only sequences (without quality scores), filtering differed. Assay used: immunoSEQ multiplex PCR; TCRdb lists only in-frame clones, some missing. V and J calls and clone size follow that table, whereas D and trimming were derived from the DNA. The profile shows approximately 1,500,000 clones, roughly 96% of them singletons. CDR3 length: 15 residues. The germline V gene encodes CDR1 MNHEY and CDR2 SVGAGI. Trimming pared 7 bases from V and 1 base from J, leaving 13 bases between. Donors, healthy HIV-negative adults, lacked recent acute infections or vaccinations. Study-wide results and caveats: An anticipated effect of sequencing depth on clonotype sharing among donors was recognized.

This clone was seen a single time. Antigen specificity is unknown. The chain combines TRBV6-5 with TRBJ2-2; possibly TRBD1 for D (6 bases). The clonotype originates from a man aged 25-40 years in good health. Sequenced: naive CD4+ T cells sorted from blood. Subset reported: CD45RA+ positively selected. The CDR3 sequence is CASNGLTGNTGELFF. CDR3 sequence (DNA): TGTGCCAGCAACGGTTTGACAGGGAACACCGGGGAGCTGTTTTTT.